This is a list of T cell receptor beta chains from one sample in a study of blood T cell repertoires in COVID-19. Profiled with immunoSEQ multiplex PCR; TCRdb holds only in-frame clones, not every one. The profile covers about 32,000 clones, with around 86% appearing a single time and over 12% taken by the ten largest. The sample comprised peripheral blood. The origin of the receptors is a man between 60 and 75 years old with active COVID-19. Each CDR3 is given with its conserved first and last residue. D genes are given only for firm matches. Clone size appears in some rows only: once, few, many, or a class for an expanded clone.

TRBV7-8,TRBD1,-,TRBJ1-2,CASSRQGIDYGYTF,TGTGCCAGCAGCCGACAGGGAATTGACTATGGCTACACCTTC
TRBV7-2,TRBD2,-,TRBJ2-1,CASSLTSGGAGEQFF,TGTGCCAGCAGCTTGACTAGCGGGGGGGCAGGTGAGCAGTTCTTC
TRBV4-2,TRBD1,-,TRBJ2-7,CASSQGQESSYEQYF,TGTGCCAGCAGCCAGGGACAGGAGAGCTCCTACGAGCAGTACTTC
TRBV19,-,-,TRBJ1-2,CASSIVRGSYTF,TGTGCCAGTAGTATTGTCCGGGGGAGCTACACCTTC
TRBV7-2,TRBD2,once,TRBJ2-1,CASSLGLAGSYNEQFF,TGTGCCAGCAGCTTAGGACTAGCGGGTTCCTACAATGAGCAGTTCTTC
TRBV6-5,-,-,TRBJ1-5,CASSFRAGRGQPQHF,TGTGCCAGCAGTTTCAGGGCAGGGCGGGGTCAGCCCCAGCATTTT
TRBV11-3,TRBD2,-,TRBJ2-5,CASSQTSGGGETQYF,TGTGCCAGCAGCCAGACTAGCGGGGGCGGGGAGACCCAGTACTTC
TRBV7-2,-,once,TRBJ2-1,CASSLYHEQFF,TGTGCCAGCAGCTTATATCATGAGCAGTTCTTC
TRBV3-1/TRBV3-2,-,-,TRBJ2-3,CASSPQTTPGTDTQYF,TGTGCCAGCAGCCCACAAACTACCCCGGGGACAGATACGCAGTATTTT
TRBV4-1,TRBD1,-,TRBJ1-2,CASSQGTGVVDYGYTF,TGCGCCAGCAGCCAAGGAACAGGGGTGGTGGACTATGGCTACACCTTC
TRBV11-3,TRBD2,-,TRBJ2-1,CASSLNSGSNYEQFF,TGTGCCAGCAGCTTAAACAGCGGGAGTAACTATGAGCAGTTCTTC
TRBV6-5,TRBD1,-,TRBJ2-2,CASSYPGQSNTGELFF,TGTGCCAGCAGTTACCCGGGACAGTCGAACACCGGGGAGCTGTTTTTT
TRBV7-3,TRBD1,-,TRBJ2-7,CASSSGTGAEQYF,TGTGCCAGCAGCTCTGGGACAGGTGCCGAGCAGTACTTC
TRBV7-9,TRBD2,-,TRBJ2-1,CASSLVSGTDNEQFF,TGTGCCAGCAGCTTAGTCAGCGGGACCGACAATGAGCAGTTCTTC
TRBV20-1,TRBD2,once,TRBJ2-1,CSASTSGYNEQFF,TGCAGTGCTAGTACTAGCGGCTACAATGAGCAGTTCTTC
TRBV5-1,-,-,TRBJ2-3,CASTIGGSGTDTQYF,TGCGCCAGCACCATCGGCGGGTCCGGCACAGATACGCAGTATTTT
TRBV14,TRBD1,-,TRBJ1-6,CASRLGTANSPLHF,TGTGCCAGCAGACTAGGGACAGCCAATTCACCCCTCCACTTT
TRBV30,TRBD2,few,TRBJ2-3,CAWSGLTGGGFGQYF,TGTGCCTGGAGTGGACTAACGGGAGGGGGATTCGGGCAGTATTTT
TRBV6-2/TRBV6-3,-,-,TRBJ2-5,CASSYAGMETQYF,TGTGCCAGCAGTTACGCGGGGATGGAGACCCAGTACTTC
TRBV19,-,-,TRBJ2-5,CASSTQGSKTQYF,TGTGCCAGTAGTACTCAGGGCAGCAAGACCCAGTACTTC
TRBV29-1,TRBD1,-,TRBJ2-3,CSVAPGDRATQYF,TGCAGCGTGGCCCCCGGGGACAGAGCTACGCAGTATTTT
TRBV7-3,-,-,TRBJ2-2,CASSPTGTGELFF,TGTGCCAGCAGCCCGACAGGCACCGGGGAGCTGTTTTTT
TRBV30,-,-,TRBJ2-5,CAWSVLNRRGAQYF,TGTGCCTGGAGTGTACTTAATCGCAGGGGCGCCCAGTACTTC
TRBV7-2,TRBD2,-,TRBJ2-3,CASSQGLAGAYTDTQYF,TGTGCCAGCAGCCAGGGACTAGCGGGGGCCTACACAGATACGCAGTATTTT
TRBV11-2,-,-,TRBJ2-2,CASSSPRGGRGTGELFF,TGTGCCAGCAGCAGCCCTAGGGGGGGTCGGGGAACCGGGGAGCTGTTTTTT